This T cell receptor (beta chain) was captured in a study of shared clonotypes between healthy human individuals. Study conclusions and caveats: When naive CD4 clonotypes were compared across four donors, about 5% were shared. Among the subsets, naive ones generally showed larger estimated richness than memory ones.

A remark on this clone: Its matching antigen is unknown.

Partitioning of CD4+ cells yielded a CD45RA+ naive subset and a CD45RA-negative memory subset. J was trimmed by 9 bases and V by 6 bases; bases with no gene match: 10. Germline V lookup: CDR1 SGHTA, CDR2 FQGNSA. The CDR3 is 13 residues long. It was about 210 ng DNA, about 30,000 T cell genomes, that sorted-subset replicate PCRs used. Only in-frame clones appear in the TCRdb table, and some are missing; sequencing was by immunoSEQ multiplex PCR. Here the sample spans nearly 1 million clones, over 75% being singletons. The gene calls are TRBV7-2 and TRBJ1-1, with 7 positions matching TRBD1. Sequenced: memory CD4+ T cells sorted from blood. As for subset: CD45RA-negative fraction. The receptor's source is a man between 18 and 35 years old in good health. CDR3 sequence (DNA): TGTGCCAGCAGTGTGGACAGGAATTTAAAAGCTTTCTTT. This encodes CASSVDRNLKAFF.